A single sample is the source of the 20 T cell receptor beta chains below, sequenced in a study of blood T cell repertoires in COVID-19. The assay was immunoSEQ multiplex PCR, and TCRdb's table has in-frame clones only and misses some. The table lists about 15,000 clones, 80% to 85% of them singletons, with just over 9% in the top ten. Source material: peripheral blood. The origin of the receptors is a human donor in a cohort sampled during active COVID-19.

The rearrangement joins TRBV12-2 to TRBJ1-6; TRBD1, the D gene given by the table, was not confirmed from the DNA. TRBV12-2 is deemed a pseudogene. The CDR3 has 17 residues. The CDR3 DNA reads as TGTGCAAGTCGCTTAGCGGGACAGAGCTCCTATAATTCACCCCTCCACTTT. Protein product: CASRLAGQSSYNSPLHF.

The CDR3 spells CASSLTGGLNTEAFF. The CDR3 nucleotides read TGTGCCAGCAGCTTGACAGGGGGTTTGAACACTGAAGCTTTCTTT. V is TRBV7-2 and J is TRBJ1-1; TRBD1 matches at 9 bases. J gave up 0 bases and V 3 bases, and 2 bases lay outside the gene matches. The CDR3 is 15 residues long. The germline gives CDR1 SGHTA, CDR2 FQGNSA.

The gene calls are TRBV7-6 and TRBJ2-5; a possible D gene is TRBD2 (5 bases). V lost 2 bases to trimming and J lost 5 bases, with 12 bases between them. Germline V gene sequence: CDR1 SGHVS, CDR2 FNYEAQ. This CDR3 has 14 residues. Written as DNA, the CDR3 is TGTGCCAGCAGCTTACGCGAGCGGCGGGAGACCCAGTACTTC. Its translation: CASSLRERRETQYF. Full variable domain (rest looked up from reference TRBV7-6 and TRBJ2-5): GAGVSQSPRYKVTKRGQDVALRCDPISGHVSLYWYRQALGQGPEFLTYFNYEAQQDKSGLPNDRFSAERPEGSISTLTIQRTEQRDSAMYRCASSLRERRETQYFGPGTRLLVL.

By share, this clone ranks as medium-sized. The chain recombines TRBV3-1 (or the pseudogene TRBV3-2) with TRBJ2-2; D is undetermined. Trimming took off 1 base at V and 3 bases at J, with 18 bases between the two ends. The germline gives CDR1 LGHDT, CDR2 YNNKEL (reference sequence). CDR3 length: 18 residues. CDR3 sequence (DNA): TGTGCCAGCAGCCAAGTCATCAGTTCAGGCCAATACACCGGGGAGCTGTTTTTT. It yields the protein CASSQVISSGQYTGELFF.

This chain connects TRBV5-4 to TRBJ2-7, with 7 bases lining up with TRBD1. Germline CDR1 is SGHNT and CDR2 is YYREEE (reference sequence). The CDR3 sequence is 16 residues long. The J segment lost 4 bases and the V segment lost 2 bases, leaving 12 bases of the junction unmatched. The CDR3 here is CASSFGGPGQSYEQYF. The CDR3 DNA follows: TGTGCCAGCAGCTTCGGTGGGCCGGGACAGTCTTACGAGCAGTACTTC. Supplemented by reference TRBV5-4 and TRBJ2-7, the full variable domain reads ETGVTQSPTHLIKTRGQQVTLRCSSQSGHNTVSWYQQALGQGPQFIFQYYREEENGRGNFPPRFSGLQFPNYSSELNVNALELDDSALYLCASSFGGPGQSYEQYFGPGTRLTVT.

The chain combines TRBV6-5 with TRBJ2-2; D is unresolved. Germline CDR1 is MNHEY and CDR2 is SVGAGI. CDR3 length equals 13 residues. The V end was cut by 8 bases, the J end by 1 base, with 8 bases between. This CDR3 reads CASAAENTGELFF. In nucleotides, the CDR3 is TGTGCCAGCGCCGCAGAGAACACCGGGGAGCTGTTTTTT.

The CDR3 DNA reads TGTGCCAGCAGTGAAGTAGCGGGGGGCCTCACAGATACGCAGTATTTT. Residues: CASSEVAGGLTDTQYF. The V and J genes are TRBV6-4 and TRBJ2-3, with 10 bases that match TRBD2. V lost 3 bases to trimming and J lost 2 bases; unmatched junction nucleotides: 5. CDR3 length equals 16 residues. Germline CDR1 and CDR2: MRHNA and SNTAGT.

The V gene is TRBV11-2, the J gene TRBJ1-2; 7 nucleotides agree with TRBD1. CDR1 and CDR2 from the germline V gene are SGHAT and FQNNGV. V lost 9 bases to trimming and J lost 5 bases; unmatched junction nucleotides: 3. CDR3 size: 11 residues. This CDR3 reads CASTQGYGYTF. The CDR3 DNA reads as TGTGCCAGTACACAGGGGTATGGCTACACCTTC.

The chain links TRBV7-2 to TRBJ2-1, with 9 positions matching TRBD1. The V segment lost 1 base and the J segment 4 bases; nucleotides outside the gene matches: 5. The CDR3 has 16 residues. Germline V gene sequence: CDR1 SGHTA, CDR2 FQGNSA. The CDR3 spells CASSLVWGQGYNEQFF. The CDR3 region has the DNA TGTGCCAGCAGCTTAGTTTGGGGACAGGGATACAATGAGCAGTTCTTC.

This clone was found once. This chain uses TRBV11-1 with TRBJ2-3; maybe TRBD1 (6 bases). This CDR3 has 15 residues. Germline CDR1 and CDR2: SGHAT and FQDESV (reference sequence). With 1 base removed from V and 2 bases from J, the gap between germline ends came to 10 bases. The CDR3 DNA reads as TGTGCCAGCAGCTTAGAAAACAGGGCCACAGATACGCAGTATTTT. Its translation: CASSLENRATDTQYF.

This chain links TRBV6-2 or TRBV6-3 with TRBJ1-4; unclear D gene. Trimming cost V 2 bases and J 8 bases, with 12 bases left between them. This CDR3 spans 14 amino acids. CDR1 MNHEY and CDR2 SVGEGT come from the germline V gene. CDR3: CASSYPGEGEKLFF. CDR3 nucleotide sequence: TGTGCCAGCAGTTACCCCGGAGAGGGCGAAAAACTGTTTTTT.

The chain carries TRBV7-2 and TRBJ2-4; the D is unclear. Germline CDR1 is SGHTA and CDR2 is FQGNSA. V lost 2 bases and J 1 base, leaving 6 bases between the germline ends. The CDR3 is made up of 14 amino acids. CDR3 DNA sequence: TGTGCCAGCAGCTTATTCTCGGCCAAAAACATTCAGTACTTC. Protein sequence: CASSLFSAKNIQYF.

The J gene is TRBJ1-4, the V gene TRBV6-5; tentative D call: TRBD1 (5 bases). V lost 2 bases and J lost 6, with 10 bases in between. Germline V gives CDR1 MNHEY, CDR2 SVGAGI. The CDR3 runs 14 residues. The DNA of the CDR3 is TGTGCCAGCAGTTACAGGGAGGGGCATGAAAAACTGTTTTTT. It translates to CASSYREGHEKLFF.

This clone has a handful of counts. This chain links TRBV11-2 with TRBJ2-3, with TRBD2 matching 12 bases. The J segment lost 0 bases and the V segment lost 5 bases, leaving 6 bases of the junction unmatched. This CDR3 has 17 amino acids. Germline assignment: CDR1 SGHAT and CDR2 FQNNGV. The DNA of the CDR3 is TGTGCCAGCAGCCGCCGGACTAGCGGGGATAGCACAGATACGCAGTATTTT. Translated: CASSRRTSGDSTDTQYF.

V and J are TRBV28 and TRBJ2-1; 10 bases are a match to TRBD2. This CDR3 is 15 amino acids long. The germline V gene encodes CDR1 MDHEN and CDR2 SYDVKM. The V gene end was trimmed by 3 bases and the J gene end by 8 bases; junction bases not matched to a gene: 7. The CDR3 coding sequence is TGTGCCAGCAGTTTTTCTCTAGCGGGAGTTCATGAGCAGTTCTTC. It specifies CASSFSLAGVHEQFF.

V is TRBV19 and J is TRBJ1-2, with TRBD1 matching 7 bases. CDR1 LNHDA and CDR2 SQIVND come from the germline V gene (reference sequence). With V trimmed by 7 bases and J by 4 bases, 6 bases remained unmatched. This CDR3 contains 13 residues. The DNA of the CDR3 is TGTGCCAGTACACCGGGACAGTCCTATGGCTACACCTTC. This translates into CASTPGQSYGYTF. The full variable domain, its missing parts supplied by reference TRBV19 and TRBJ1-2, is DGGITQSPKYLFRKEGQNVTLSCEQNLNHDAMYWYRQDPGQGLRLIYYSQIVNDFQKGDIAEGYSVSREKKESFPLTVTSAQKNPTAFYLCASTPGQSYGYTFGSGTRLTVV.

The J gene is TRBJ2-3, the V gene TRBV6-5; 8 bases map to TRBD2. Trimming took 4 bases from V and 0 from J; bases not matched to a gene: 6. CDR1 is MNHEY, CDR2 SVGAGI, per germline. The CDR3 is 16 residues long. The CDR3 protein is CASSSVGGRSTDTQYF. The CDR3 region has the DNA TGTGCCAGCAGTTCGGTGGGCGGGAGGAGCACAGATACGCAGTATTTT.

A few counts support this clone. In DNA, the CDR3 is TGTGCCAGCAGCTTCCGGGACAGGAACTACGAGCAGTACTTC. It codes for CASSFRDRNYEQYF. The rearrangement joins TRBV5-8 to TRBJ2-7; 8 positions agree with TRBD1. Germline CDR1 is SGHTS and CDR2 is YDEGEE. V was pared by 2 bases and J by 3 bases, with 4 bases of the junction left unmatched. This CDR3 spans 14 amino acids.

A single count supports this clone. The CDR3 DNA follows: TGTGCCACCAGCAAAGGGACTTCAACAGATACGCAGTATTTT. This encodes CATSKGTSTDTQYF. The chain couples TRBV15 to TRBJ2-3, with D possibly matching TRBD2 (6 bases). CDR1 and CDR2 (germline): LNHNV, YYDKDF (reference sequence). Trimming removed 4 bases from V and 3 bases from J, with 11 bases in between. The CDR3 extends over 14 amino acids.

V and J are TRBV19 and TRBJ1-1, with TRBD1 identical over 11 bases. The germline V gene has CDR1 LNHDA and CDR2 SQIVND (reference sequence). V lost 4 bases to trimming and J lost 0 bases; unmatched junction nucleotides: 7. CDR3 size: 17 residues. In nucleotides, the CDR3 is TGTGCCAGTAGTAAGGACAGGGGGCGCGGTATGAACACTGAAGCTTTCTTT. Its translation: CASSKDRGRGMNTEAFF.